This T cell receptor beta chain emerged from a study of regulatory T cells in long-lasting Graves disease. Study results and limitations: There were preferences for TRBV28, TRBJ1-2 and TRBJ2-5 in persistent disease.

The germline V gene has CDR1 SNHLY and CDR2 FYNNEI. This CDR3 spans 17 amino acids. V dropped 4 bases and J dropped 2 bases, with 18 bases sitting between them. Time point in this sample: newly diagnosed GD, antithyroid drugs for less than 3 months. The TCR library was prepared using RNA isolated from PBMCs. TCR beta libraries were built with iRepertoire HTBI primers and Arm-PCR of CDR3 regions. TCRdb re-called the multiplex PCR reads through MiXCR, storing one row per CDR3 protein. The sample has 380,000 or so distinct CDR3 sequences; around 15% are singletons. In its sample, this clonotype was seen many times. Its antigen is currently unknown. This same sample was also part of a study on T cells in Graves' hyperthyroidism and ophthalmopathy.

The chain couples TRBV2 to TRBJ1-5, with D possibly TRBD1 on 6 matching bases. The receptor was isolated from a woman under 30 with Graves disease. The material sequenced was peripheral blood mononuclear cells (PBMCs), taken at new diagnosis, from a patient treated with antithyroid drugs. CDR3 sequence: CASSGGLGAQGNQPQHF. CDR3 in DNA: TGTGCCAGCAGTGGGGGCCTGGGGGCGCAGGGCAATCAGCCCCAGCATTTT.